The 24 T cell receptor beta chains below all came from one sample that was sequenced in a study of blood T cell repertoires in COVID-19. The table came from immunoSEQ multiplex PCR; TCRdb's copy has only in-frame clones and leaves some out. The repertoire holds fewer than 20,000 clones, 85% to 90% seen once, with around 14% in the top ten. Input material: peripheral blood. These receptors were obtained from a human donor in a cohort sampled during active COVID-19.

V and J are TRBV18 and TRBJ2-4, with 9 bases matching TRBD1. The length of the CDR3 is 17 residues. Germline V gives CDR1 KGHSH, CDR2 LQKENI. Trimming took 3 bases from V and 2 from J; bases not matched to a gene: 8. The CDR3 loop is CASSPRTGAMTKNIQYF. The CDR3 coding sequence is TGTGCCAGCTCACCTAGGACAGGGGCTATGACCAAAAACATTCAGTACTTC.

V is TRBV10-3 and J is TRBJ2-7; TRBD2 might be the D (5 bases). With 2 bases removed from V and 2 bases from J, the gap between germline ends came to 10 bases. Germline V gene data show CDR1 as ENHRY and CDR2 as SYGVKD. The CDR3 consists of 14 residues. CDR3 nucleotide sequence: TGTGCCATCAGTGAGCGGGGAGACCCCTACGAGCAGTACTTC. Translating it yields CAISERGDPYEQYF.

The chain is built from TRBV7-3 and TRBJ2-7, with TRBD1 matching over 9 bases. Germline V lookup: CDR1 SGHTA, CDR2 FQGTGA. The CDR3 extends over 15 amino acids. V lost 5 bases to trimming and J lost 2 bases; unmatched junction nucleotides: 7. The chain's CDR3 is CASSLAGTGPYEQYF. The DNA of the CDR3 is TGTGCCAGCAGCCTAGCTGGGACAGGGCCCTACGAGCAGTACTTC.

V gene TRBV11-2 combines with J gene TRBJ2-3; 8 positions agree with TRBD2. J gave up 2 bases and V 5 bases, and 6 bases lay outside the gene matches. CDR1 is SGHAT, CDR2 FQNNGV, per germline. This CDR3 has 15 amino acids. The CDR3 loop reads CASSRSAGDTDTQYF. CDR3 sequence (DNA): TGTGCCAGCAGCCGATCAGCGGGGGACACAGATACGCAGTATTTT.

CDR3 protein: CASSVDPLGRGMGGYTF. The CDR3 coding sequence is TGTGCCAGCAGCGTAGACCCCTTGGGCAGAGGGATGGGTGGCTACACCTTC. This sequence joins TRBV9 and TRBJ1-2; no clear D gene. CDR1 and CDR2 from the germline V gene are SGDLS and YYNGEE. V lost 0 bases and J lost 7, with 22 bases in between. The CDR3 runs to 17 residues.

The chain has TRBV28 and TRBJ2-3; D ambiguous. The CDR3 consists of 14 residues. CDR1 and CDR2 (germline): MDHEN, SYDVKM. V lost 3 bases and J 4 bases, leaving 11 bases between the germline ends. CDR3 protein: CASSLPSIPDTQYF. CDR3 bases: TGTGCCAGCAGTTTGCCCAGTATTCCAGATACGCAGTATTTT.

This sequence joins TRBV9 and TRBJ2-5, with 8 bases fitting TRBD2. The CDR3 totals 15 residues. The V gene end was trimmed by 4 bases and the J gene end by 4 bases; junction bases not matched to a gene: 9. Germline V gene data show CDR1 as SGDLS and CDR2 as YYNGEE. The CDR3 region has the DNA TGTGCCAGCAGCCCGGGGGGGCCGGTGTCAGAGACCCAGTACTTC. Protein sequence: CASSPGGPVSETQYF. Filled out from reference TRBV9 and TRBJ2-5, the complete variable domain reads DSGVTQTPKHLITATGQRVTLRCSPRSGDLSVYWYQQSLDQGLQFLIQYYNGEERAKGNILERFSAQQFPDLHSELNLSSLELGDSALYFCASSPGGPVSETQYFGPGTRLLVL.

The chain has TRBV5-4 and TRBJ2-4; TRBD1 aligns across 10 bases. V lost 0 bases, J lost 7 bases, and 4 bases stayed unmatched. This CDR3 has 15 amino acids. The germline CDR1 and CDR2 sequences are SGHNT and YYREEE (reference sequence). The CDR3 coding sequence is TGTGCCAGCAGCTTGGGACAGGGGGCTTTGAACATTCAGTACTTC. Translated, it gives CASSLGQGALNIQYF.

This chain joins TRBV12-3 or TRBV12-4 and TRBJ2-7; the D gene is possibly TRBD1 (6 bases). CDR3 length: 13 residues. The V and J ends lost 5 bases and 6 bases respectively, with 14 bases between them. The CDR3 sequence is CASSGPGVREQYF. The CDR3 coding sequence is TGTGCCAGCAGTGGCCCAGGGGTTCGCGAGCAGTACTTC.

This clone was observed a few times. This sequence joins TRBV9 and TRBJ2-1; D is uncertain. V lost 0 bases and J lost 4, with 5 bases in between. Germline CDR1 is SGDLS and CDR2 is YYNGEE. This CDR3 contains 13 residues. The CDR3 DNA sequence: TGTGCCAGCAGCGTAGGGGCGTACAATGAGCAGTTCTTC. As protein: CASSVGAYNEQFF.

The gene calls are TRBV5-1 and TRBJ1-6; D gene uncertain. The germline CDR1 and CDR2 sequences are SGHRS and YFSETQ. Trimming stripped 4 bases from V and 7 bases from J, with 12 bases between. CDR3 size: 14 residues. CDR3 DNA sequence: TGCGCCAGCAGCCCCGAGGGTCGAAATTCACCCCTCCACTTT. Translated: CASSPEGRNSPLHF.

This chain joins TRBV10-1 and TRBJ1-5; possible D gene TRBD1, 5 bases. The CDR3 sequence is 16 residues long. The ends were cut back, 1 base at V and 6 bases at J, with 16 bases in the middle. Germline assignment: CDR1 WNHNN and CDR2 SYGVQD (reference sequence). CDR3 nucleotides: TGCGCCAGCAGTGAGTTGGGGGGGGTGTTTGTTCAGCCCCAGCATTTT. Translating it yields CASSELGGVFVQPQHF.

DNA for the CDR3: TGCGCCAGCAGCCAAAGCCCCTTCCAGCGGGGGAGCACAGATACGCAGTATTTT. Amino acid sequence: CASSQSPFQRGSTDTQYF. J is TRBJ2-3 and V is TRBV4-3, with 8 bases identical to TRBD2. V was pared by 2 bases and J by 0 bases, with 10 bases of the junction left unmatched. Germline CDR1 LGHNA, CDR2 YSLEER. The CDR3 runs 18 residues.

This chain uses TRBV7-2 with TRBJ2-5; 11 bases are shared with TRBD2. CDR3 length: 14 residues. Per germline, CDR1 SGHTA and CDR2 FQGNSA. Unmatched junction bases numbered 2, after V lost 5 bases and J lost 3 bases. This CDR3 is CASSKGLAEETQYF. Here the CDR3 DNA reads TGTGCCAGCAGCAAGGGACTAGCGGAAGAGACCCAGTACTTC. Full variable domain (missing parts from reference TRBV7-2 and TRBJ2-5): GAGVSQSPSNKVTEKGKDVELRCDPISGHTALYWYRQSLGQGLEFLIYFQGNSAPDKSGLPSDRFSAERTGGSVSTLTIQRTQQEDSAVYLCASSKGLAEETQYFGPGTRLLVL.

The J gene is TRBJ2-3, the V gene TRBV2; the D gene is possibly TRBD1 (5 bases). With 6 bases removed from V and 2 bases from J, the gap between germline ends came to 18 bases. The CDR3 loop spans 16 amino acids. The germline V gene encodes CDR1 SNHLY and CDR2 FYNNEI. The CDR3 DNA follows: TGTGCCAGCAGAGCCAGACAGTTGCGGTTCACAGATACGCAGTATTTT. Its protein is CASRARQLRFTDTQYF.

The chain couples TRBV7-9 to TRBJ2-1; D is undetermined. Between the trimmed V and J ends, which lost 5 bases and 8 bases, there was a span of 7 bases. The CDR3 covers 11 residues. Germline V gene sequence: CDR1 SEHNR, CDR2 FQNEAQ (reference sequence). CDR3 nucleotides: TGTGCCAGCAGCCCCTTGTATGAGCAGTTCTTC. Amino acids: CASSPLYEQFF. Combining the CDR3 with reference TRBV7-9 and TRBJ2-1 gives the whole variable domain DTGVSQNPRHKITKRGQNVTFRCDPISEHNRLYWYRQTLGQGPEFLTYFQNEAQLEKSRLLSDRFSAERPKGSFSTLEIQRTEQGDSAMYLCASSPLYEQFFGPGTRLTVL.

The gene calls are TRBV2 and TRBJ1-5; TRBD1 matches 7 bases. The junction had 5 bases not matched to a gene; V was cut back by 6 bases and J by 6 bases. Germline-derived CDR1 and CDR2 are SNHLY and FYNNEI. The CDR3 is 13 amino acids. CDR3 sequence reads: CASRGTESQPQHF. The CDR3 bases are TGTGCCAGCAGGGGGACAGAAAGTCAGCCCCAGCATTTT.

The chain carries TRBV7-8 and TRBJ1-1; TRBD1 might be the D (5 bases). Germline values: CDR1 SGHVS, CDR2 FQNEAQ. V gave up 5 bases and J gave up 1 base, with 8 bases separating them. The CDR3 runs to 13 residues. The CDR3 loop is CASSLTGNTEAFF. The CDR3 DNA follows: TGTGCCAGCAGCCTAACAGGGAACACTGAAGCTTTCTTT.

The gene calls are TRBV7-8 and TRBJ2-3; 7 bases match TRBD2. In germline, CDR1 is SGHVS, CDR2 FQNEAQ. V gave up 1 base and J gave up 11 bases; unmatched junction bases: 9. The CDR3 is 14 residues long. The CDR3 nucleotides read TGTGCCAGCAGCTTAGGGGAGGGGCGCCGGGGGCAGTATTTT. Its protein is CASSLGEGRRGQYF.

Concerning this clone itself: The junction differs from germline at one of its ends, possibly a read error. The rearrangement uses TRBV7-2 and TRBJ2-1; no reliable D call. The CDR3 sequence is 12 residues long. CDR1 SGHTA and CDR2 FQGNSA come from the germline V gene. CDR3 loop: CSGSMAYNEQFF. The CDR3, as DNA: TGCTCAGGCTCCATGGCCTACAATGAGCAGTTCTTC.

The rearrangement uses TRBV12-3 or TRBV12-4 and TRBJ2-1; no clear D gene. The CDR3 contains 13 residues. The V end was cut by 7 bases, the J end by 5 bases, with 12 bases between. The CDR3 loop reads CASTLIRDNEQFF. Written as DNA, the CDR3 is TGTGCCAGCACCTTAATCCGAGACAATGAGCAGTTCTTC.

The V call is TRBV4-3, the J call TRBJ2-3, with 7 positions matching TRBD2. V gave up 1 base and J gave up 4 bases; unmatched junction bases: 11. Germline CDR1 reads LGHNA; CDR2 reads YSLEER. The CDR3 runs to 17 residues. Written as DNA, the CDR3 is TGCGCCAGCAGCCAAGTAAGCGGGGTTGGCGCACCAGATACGCAGTATTTT. This translates into CASSQVSGVGAPDTQYF.

This rearrangement joins TRBV5-1 to TRBJ1-2; 8 bases match TRBD1. CDR1 SGHRS and CDR2 YFSETQ come from the germline V gene. There are 14 residues in the CDR3. V gave up 1 base and J gave up 8 bases; unmatched junction bases: 7. The CDR3, as DNA: TGCGCCAGCAGCTTGAGTGCAGGGGGCGAAGGCTACACCTTC. Translated, it gives CASSLSAGGEGYTF.

In this sample, this clone turned up once. The chain couples TRBV4-3 to TRBJ2-5; no reliable D call. CDR3 length: 16 residues. Germline CDR1 LGHNA, CDR2 YSLEER. V was shortened by 0 bases and J by 1 base, with 12 bases between the two germline ends. The CDR3 is CASSQDSPGFQETQYF. The CDR3 DNA is TGCGCCAGCAGCCAAGATTCGCCAGGATTCCAAGAGACCCAGTACTTC.